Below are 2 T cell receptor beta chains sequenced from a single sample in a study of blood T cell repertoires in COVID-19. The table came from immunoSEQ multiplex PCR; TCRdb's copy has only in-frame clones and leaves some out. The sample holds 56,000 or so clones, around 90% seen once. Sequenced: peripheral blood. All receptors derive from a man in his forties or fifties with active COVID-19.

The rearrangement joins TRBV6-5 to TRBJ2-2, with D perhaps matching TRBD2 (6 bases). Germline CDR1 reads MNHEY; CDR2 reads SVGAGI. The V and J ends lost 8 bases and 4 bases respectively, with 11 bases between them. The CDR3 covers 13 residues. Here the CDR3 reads CASGGGITGELFF. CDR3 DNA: TGTGCCAGCGGAGGCGGGATCACCGGGGAGCTGTTTTTT.

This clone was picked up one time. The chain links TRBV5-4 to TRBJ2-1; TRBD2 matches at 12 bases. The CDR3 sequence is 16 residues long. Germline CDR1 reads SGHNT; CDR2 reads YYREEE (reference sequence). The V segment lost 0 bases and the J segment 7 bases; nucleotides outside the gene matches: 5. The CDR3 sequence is CASSLGGLAGWNEQFF. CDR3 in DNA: TGTGCCAGCAGCTTGGGAGGACTAGCGGGATGGAATGAGCAGTTCTTC.